This T cell receptor (beta chain) was retrieved from a study of blood T cell repertoires in COVID-19. As originally analysed: By means of reference gene primer amplification, nucleated cell counts were estimated. TCRdb's table, derived via immunoSEQ multiplex PCR, lists solely in-frame clones and lacks some. V and J calls and clone size are copied from that table; D and trimming were computed from the DNA. The repertoire includes about 79,000 clones, around 89% of them detected once, and approximately 15% sits in the top ten. Germline CDR1 is MNHEY and CDR2 is SVGAGI. Between the trimmed V and J ends, which lost 6 bases and 3 bases, there was a span of 5 bases. The CDR3 length is 12 residues.

The source is a man aged 70-80 years with active or convalescent COVID-19. The sample taken for sequencing was peripheral blood. The chain recombines TRBV6-5 with TRBJ2-2; D is possibly TRBD2 (5 bases). The DNA for the CDR3 is TGTGCCAGCAGCGGGGACACCGGGGAGCTGTTTTTT. Protein sequence: CASSGDTGELFF.